The rows below give T cell receptor beta chains drawn from one sample of a study of cytomegalovirus exposure and HLA in healthy donors. Some clones are missing from TCRdb's copy, which holds only in-frame ones; the method was immunoSEQ multiplex PCR. The sample carries under 90,000 clones, roughly two thirds recorded once. The specimen was PBMCs. These receptors all come from a man aged 35-49 years in good health and CMV-seropositive. Each CDR3 is given with its conserved first and last residue. A D gene is named only where the DNA matches it firmly. Clone sizes are given selectively: once, few, many, or a class where the clone is expanded.

clone_size j_call v_call d_call cdr3_nt cdr3_aa
few TRBJ2-1 TRBV2 NA TGTGCCAGCAGTGACTCAGGATTTAGAGAGCAGTTCTTC CASSDSGFREQFF
NA TRBJ2-1 TRBV5-4 TRBD2 TGTGCCAGCAGCTCCCGGGGACTAGGCTCAGAAATTTCCTACAATGAGCAGTTCTTC CASSSRGLGSEISYNEQFF
once TRBJ1-5 TRBV21-1 NA TGTGCCAGCAGCAAATACTTACAGGTAATGTATAGCAATCAGCCCCAGCATTTT CASSKYLQVMYSNQPQHF
NA TRBJ1-2 TRBV5-4 NA TGTGCCAGCAGCTTGGTCGGGGATTGGGGCTACACCTTC CASSLVGDWGYTF
NA TRBJ2-5 TRBV11-2 TRBD1 TGTGCCAGCAGCCGGGACAGAGGTGTGGAGACCCAGTACTTC CASSRDRGVETQYF
NA TRBJ1-1 TRBV6-5 NA TGTGCCAGCAGTTACGAGGGGAGGACTGAAGCTTTCTTT CASSYEGRTEAFF
few TRBJ2-7 TRBV6-5 NA TGTGCCAGCAGTTCGCCTAGGGAGCAGTACTTC CASSSPREQYF
NA TRBJ1-5 TRBV5-1 TRBD1 TGCGCCAGCAGCATAGGGACAGACGATCAGCCCCAGCATTTT CASSIGTDDQPQHF
NA TRBJ1-1 TRBV5-1 NA TGCGCCAGCAGCTTGAGGAGCCAACCGAACACTGAAGCTTTCTTT CASSLRSQPNTEAFF
NA TRBJ2-2 TRBV7-6 TRBD2 TGTGCCAGCAGCTGGAGGGACGGGGGGGCCACTAGAAGCGGGGCCGGGGAGCTGTTTTTT CASSWRDGGATRSGAGELFF
NA TRBJ2-6 TRBV28 TRBD1 TGTGCCAGCAGTTTAGTCAGTTCAACAGGGGGTGTCAACGTCCTGACTTTC CASSLVSSTGGVNVLTF
NA TRBJ2-1 TRBV5-4 TRBD2 TGTGCCAGTACCCCCGGGACTAGATACAATGAGCAGTTCTTC CASTPGTRYNEQFF
NA TRBJ2-2 TRBV15 TRBD2 TGTGCCACCAGCAGAGAACTAGCGGGAGTGACCGGGGAGCTGTTTTTT CATSRELAGVTGELFF
many TRBJ2-5 TRBV9 NA TGTGCCAGCAGCGAGGGGCGTGGACCGGAGACCCAGTACTTC CASSEGRGPETQYF
few TRBJ2-2 TRBV9 TRBD1 TGTGCCAGCAGCGTAACGGGACAGGGATTCGGGGAGCTGTTTTTT CASSVTGQGFGELFF
once TRBJ2-3 TRBV5-1 TRBD2 TGCGCCAGCAGCCGGACAGTGACTAGCGCTTCTAGCACAGATACGCAGTATTTT CASSRTVTSASSTDTQYF
NA TRBJ2-2 TRBV11-3 NA TGTGCCAGCAGCTCCCTCGGGAGGGGGCATAGCGGGGAGCTGTTTTTT CASSSLGRGHSGELFF
once TRBJ2-7 TRBV4-1 TRBD2 TGCGCCAGCAGCCAAGATCTGGGGCGGGGGTCCGACTACGAGCAGTACTTC CASSQDLGRGSDYEQYF
NA TRBJ2-5 TRBV7-6 NA TGTGCCAGCAGCTCTCAGGGGTTGGAGACCCAGTACTTC CASSSQGLETQYF
few TRBJ2-2 TRBV5-1 TRBD2 TGCGCCAGCAGCTCCGGGGGGGGGAACACCGGGGAGCTGTTTTTT CASSSGGGNTGELFF
NA TRBJ2-5 TRBV28 NA TGTGCCAGCAGTGTCAGAGAGACCCAGTACTTC CASSVRETQYF
NA TRBJ1-2 TRBV7-9 NA TGTGCCAGCAGCTTAGGAACTAGGAGGAAGAGCGATGGCTACACCTTC CASSLGTRRKSDGYTF
NA TRBJ2-1 TRBV5-1 TRBD2 TGCGCCAGCAGCTTGGGGGGTTGGCTAGCGGGGAAAAATGAGCAGTTCTTC CASSLGGWLAGKNEQFF
NA TRBJ2-6 TRBV4-3 NA TGCGCCAGCAGATCCGCAGGGGTTGTGGGGGCCAACGTCCTGACTTTC CASRSAGVVGANVLTF
NA TRBJ1-2 TRBV6-1 NA TGTGCCAGCAGTGAAATGCTTGGGGAGAACTATGGCTACACCTTC CASSEMLGENYGYTF
NA TRBJ1-3 TRBV6-5 NA TGTGCCAGCAGTACAGTAAACTCTGAAAACACCATATATTTT CASSTVNSENTIYF
NA TRBJ1-5 TRBV10-3 NA TGTGCCATCAGTGAGTCGCAGGGAGGCCAGCCCCAGCATTTT CAISESQGGQPQHF
NA TRBJ1-5 TRBV15 NA TGTGCCACCAGCAGCGGGGGACGGGGGAGTCAGCCCCAGCATTTT CATSSGGRGSQPQHF
few TRBJ1-2 TRBV4-3 NA TGCGCCAGCAGCCAAGATACGGTAACAGTGAACTATGGCTACACCTTC CASSQDTVTVNYGYTF
NA TRBJ2-7 TRBV13 NA TGTGCCAGCAGCTTAGTAATTGGCGGTGAGGGACTCCCGTACTTC CASSLVIGGEGLPYF
few TRBJ1-2 TRBV15 TRBD1 TGTGCCACTAGAAGACAGGGGGCTAACTATGGCTACACCTTC CATRRQGANYGYTF
few TRBJ1-1 TRBV5-4 TRBD1 TGTGCCAGCAGCTTTGCCGGGACAGGGGGCAACACTGAAGCTTTCTTT CASSFAGTGGNTEAFF
NA TRBJ2-2 TRBV10-3 NA TGTGCCATCGGGCTTTACGGGGAGCTGTTTTTT CAIGLYGELFF
NA TRBJ1-3 TRBV2 TRBD1 TGTGCCAGCAGCCCCCAGGGGGCGGCTGGAAACACCATATATTTT CASSPQGAAGNTIYF
few TRBJ2-6 TRBV9 TRBD1 TGTGCCAGCAGCAACACAGGGGTAGGTGGGGCCAACGTCCTGACTTTC CASSNTGVGGANVLTF
NA TRBJ2-1 TRBV5-6 TRBD2 TGTGCCAGCAGCTTGGCTGGGACTAGTTATTCCTACAATGAGCAGTTCTTC CASSLAGTSYSYNEQFF
NA TRBJ1-5 TRBV29-1 TRBD1 TGCAGCGTTAAGACAGGGTACGAGCAGCCCCAGCATTTT CSVKTGYEQPQHF
few TRBJ2-1 TRBV5-1 TRBD2 TGCGCCAGCAGCCTCCGGGGTAGCGGGGGCAATGAGCAGTTCTTC CASSLRGSGGNEQFF
NA TRBJ2-5 TRBV5-1 TRBD2 TGCGCCAGCAGCTTGGCCGGGGGGGGACTCCAAGAGACCCAGTACTTC CASSLAGGGLQETQYF
NA TRBJ1-5 TRBV30 NA TGTGCCTGGAGTGTAAGCGGGTTGGGTCAGCCCCAGCATTTT CAWSVSGLGQPQHF
NA TRBJ1-6 TRBV6-6 NA TGTGCCAGCAGGGGCCGGGACTTGTCTAATTCACCCCTCCACTTT CASRGRDLSNSPLHF